The 4 T cell receptor beta chains below were found in one sample sequenced in a study of blood T cell repertoires in COVID-19. Clones were sequenced by immunoSEQ multiplex PCR, and TCRdb holds only the in-frame ones, with some missing. The data hold 150,000 to 200,000 clones, with about nine tenths observed a single time. Specimen: peripheral blood. These receptors were collected from a man in his 60s with acute or convalescent COVID-19.

The chain carries TRBV7-9 and TRBJ1-1; TRBD1 matches 8 bases. There are 16 residues in the CDR3. J gave up 1 base and V 2 bases, and 6 bases lay outside the gene matches. Germline assignment: CDR1 SEHNR and CDR2 FQNEAQ (reference sequence). The CDR3 sequence is CASSLRRGRGNTEAFF. The CDR3 DNA follows: TGTGCCAGCAGCTTACGCAGGGGGCGGGGGAACACTGAAGCTTTCTTT.

J is TRBJ2-3 and V is TRBV4-3; D is unclear. With 0 bases removed from V and 5 bases from J, the gap between germline ends came to 3 bases. The germline gives CDR1 LGHNA, CDR2 YSLEER. The length of the CDR3 is 12 residues. The CDR3 region is CASSQDQDTQYF. The CDR3 DNA sequence: TGCGCCAGCAGCCAAGATCAAGATACGCAGTATTTT.

This chain uses TRBV18 with TRBJ1-1; D call uncertain. The CDR3 contains 13 residues. Germline V lookup: CDR1 KGHSH, CDR2 LQKENI. Between the trimmed V and J ends, which lost 3 bases and 4 bases, there was a span of 9 bases. CDR3: CASSPEGGTEAFF. The CDR3 DNA reads as TGTGCCAGCTCACCGGAAGGAGGCACTGAAGCTTTCTTT. Full variable domain (missing parts from reference TRBV18 and TRBJ1-1): NAGVMQNPRHLVRRRGQEARLRCSPMKGHSHVYWYRQLPEEGLKFMVYLQKENIIDESGMPKERFSAEFPKEGPSILRIQQVVRGDSAAYFCASSPEGGTEAFFGQGTRLTVV.

This chain connects TRBV27 to TRBJ2-3, with 9 bases fitting TRBD2. The CDR3 length is 16 residues. CDR1 and CDR2 (germline): MNHEY, SMNVEV (reference sequence). Losses at the gene ends were 4 bases for V and 5 bases for J; bases not matched to a gene: 10. The CDR3 protein is CASSSPASGNKDTQYF. CDR3 sequence (DNA): TGTGCCAGCAGTTCCCCAGCTAGCGGGAACAAAGATACGCAGTATTTT.